This TCR beta chain originates from a study of blood T cell repertoires in COVID-19. Study background: The cDNA or gDNA used as material had been derived from T cells, B-cell-depleted T cells, or PBMCs.

CDR3 length: 12 amino acids. The V and J ends lost 4 bases and 9 bases respectively, with 11 bases between them. CDR1 SGHTA and CDR2 FQGTGA come from the germline V gene. The assay was immunoSEQ multiplex PCR, and TCRdb's table has in-frame clones only and misses some. The table includes 200,000 or so clones, 89% detected once. The TCR comes from a man aged 55 to 70 who had recovered from COVID-19. The specimen was peripheral blood. The rearrangement joins TRBV7-3 to TRBJ2-3; D might be TRBD1 (5 bases). CDR3 loop: CASSYGQGTQYF. The CDR3 DNA sequence: TGTGCCAGCAGCTACGGACAAGGAACGCAGTATTTT.